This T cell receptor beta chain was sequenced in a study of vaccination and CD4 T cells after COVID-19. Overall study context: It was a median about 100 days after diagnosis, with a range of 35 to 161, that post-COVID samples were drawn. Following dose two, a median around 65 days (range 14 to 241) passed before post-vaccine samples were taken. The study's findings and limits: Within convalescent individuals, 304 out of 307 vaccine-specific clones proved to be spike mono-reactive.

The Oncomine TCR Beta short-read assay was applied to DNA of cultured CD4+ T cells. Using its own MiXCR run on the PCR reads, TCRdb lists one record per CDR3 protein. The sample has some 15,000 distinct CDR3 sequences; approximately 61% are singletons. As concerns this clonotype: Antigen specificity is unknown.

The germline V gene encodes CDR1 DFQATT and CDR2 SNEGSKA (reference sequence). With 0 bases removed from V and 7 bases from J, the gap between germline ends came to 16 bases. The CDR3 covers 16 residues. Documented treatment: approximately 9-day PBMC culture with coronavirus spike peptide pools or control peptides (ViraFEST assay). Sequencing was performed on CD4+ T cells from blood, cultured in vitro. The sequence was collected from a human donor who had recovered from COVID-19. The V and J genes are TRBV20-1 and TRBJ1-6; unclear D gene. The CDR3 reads CSAREPPGVTNSPLHF. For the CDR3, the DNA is TGCAGTGCTAGAGAACCACCAGGAGTAACGAATTCACCCCTCCACTTT.